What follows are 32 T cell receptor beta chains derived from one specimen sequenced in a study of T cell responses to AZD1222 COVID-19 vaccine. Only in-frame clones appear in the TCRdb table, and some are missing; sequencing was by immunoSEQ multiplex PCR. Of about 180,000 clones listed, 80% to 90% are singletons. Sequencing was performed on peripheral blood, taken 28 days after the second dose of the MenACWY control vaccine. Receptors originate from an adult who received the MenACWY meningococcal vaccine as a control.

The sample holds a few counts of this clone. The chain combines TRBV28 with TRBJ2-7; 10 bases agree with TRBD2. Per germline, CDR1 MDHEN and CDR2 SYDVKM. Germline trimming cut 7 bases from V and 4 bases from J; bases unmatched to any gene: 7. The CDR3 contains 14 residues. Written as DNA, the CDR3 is TGTGCCAGCAAAGCGGGAGGGCCACGGTACGAGCAGTACTTC. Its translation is CASKAGGPRYEQYF. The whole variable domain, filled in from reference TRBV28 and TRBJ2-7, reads DVKVTQSSRYLVKRTGEKVFLECVQDMDHENMFWYRQDPGLGLRLIYFSYDVKMKEKGDIPEGYSVSREKKERFSLILESASTNQTSMYLCASKAGGPRYEQYFGPGTRLTVT.

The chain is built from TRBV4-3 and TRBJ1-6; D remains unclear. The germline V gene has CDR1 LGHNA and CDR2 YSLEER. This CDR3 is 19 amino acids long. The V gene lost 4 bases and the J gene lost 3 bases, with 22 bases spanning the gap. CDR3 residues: CASSPSGTQVSLYNSPLHF. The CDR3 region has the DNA TGCGCCAGCAGCCCCAGCGGAACCCAAGTGAGCCTCTATAATTCACCCCTCCACTTT.

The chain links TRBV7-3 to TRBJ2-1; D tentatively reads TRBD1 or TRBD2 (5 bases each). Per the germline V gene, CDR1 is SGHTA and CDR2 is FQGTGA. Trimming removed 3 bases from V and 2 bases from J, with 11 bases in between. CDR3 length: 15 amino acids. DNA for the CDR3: TGTGCCAGCAGCTTGCGGGCAGGGACCTACAATGAGCAGTTCTTC. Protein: CASSLRAGTYNEQFF.

The CDR3 DNA reads as TGTGCCAGCAGCCCGGGCGGGCGGCTTCAAGAGACCCAGTACTTC. This encodes CASSPGGRLQETQYF. The genes are TRBV5-4 and TRBJ2-5, with TRBD2 as a possible D gene (5 bases). CDR1 and CDR2 (germline): SGHNT, YYREEE (reference sequence). Trimming cost V 4 bases and J 2 bases, with 15 bases left between them. CDR3 length equals 15 residues.

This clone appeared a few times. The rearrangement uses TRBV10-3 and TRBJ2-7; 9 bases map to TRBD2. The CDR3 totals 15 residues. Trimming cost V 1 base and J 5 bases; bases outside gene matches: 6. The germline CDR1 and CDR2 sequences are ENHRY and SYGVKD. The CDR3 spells CAISELIAGANEQYF. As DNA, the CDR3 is TGTGCCATCAGTGAGTTGATAGCGGGAGCGAACGAGCAGTACTTC.

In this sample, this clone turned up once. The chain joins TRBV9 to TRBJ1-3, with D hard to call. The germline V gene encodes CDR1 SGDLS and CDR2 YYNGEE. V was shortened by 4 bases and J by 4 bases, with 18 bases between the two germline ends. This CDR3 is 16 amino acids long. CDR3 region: CASSPRTFFAGNTIYF. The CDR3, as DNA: TGTGCCAGCAGCCCCCGGACTTTTTTCGCCGGAAACACCATATATTTT.

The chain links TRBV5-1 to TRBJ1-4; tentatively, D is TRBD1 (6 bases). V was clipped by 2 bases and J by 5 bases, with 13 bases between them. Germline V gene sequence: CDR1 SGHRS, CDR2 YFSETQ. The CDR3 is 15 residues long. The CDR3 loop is CASSFAGGRNEKLFF. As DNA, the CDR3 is TGCGCCAGCAGCTTTGCGGGGGGCCGGAATGAAAAACTGTTTTTT.

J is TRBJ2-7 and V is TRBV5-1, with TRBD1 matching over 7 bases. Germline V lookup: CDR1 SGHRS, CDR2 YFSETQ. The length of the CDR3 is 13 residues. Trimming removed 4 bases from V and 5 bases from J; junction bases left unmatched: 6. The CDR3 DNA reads TGCGCCAGCAGCCTGATAAGGGGGCACGAGCAGTACTTC. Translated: CASSLIRGHEQYF.

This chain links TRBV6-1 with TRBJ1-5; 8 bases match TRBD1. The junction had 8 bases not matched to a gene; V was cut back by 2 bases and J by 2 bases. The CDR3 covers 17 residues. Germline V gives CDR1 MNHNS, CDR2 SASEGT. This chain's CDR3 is CASSERLQGAGNQPQHF. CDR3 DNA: TGTGCCAGCAGTGAACGCCTTCAGGGGGCGGGCAATCAGCCCCAGCATTTT.

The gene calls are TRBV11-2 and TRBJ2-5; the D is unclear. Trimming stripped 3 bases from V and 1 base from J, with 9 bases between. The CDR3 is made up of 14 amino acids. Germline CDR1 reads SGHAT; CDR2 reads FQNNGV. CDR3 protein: CASSFRSSQETQYF. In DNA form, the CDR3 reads TGTGCCAGCAGCTTTCGGAGCAGCCAAGAGACCCAGTACTTC.

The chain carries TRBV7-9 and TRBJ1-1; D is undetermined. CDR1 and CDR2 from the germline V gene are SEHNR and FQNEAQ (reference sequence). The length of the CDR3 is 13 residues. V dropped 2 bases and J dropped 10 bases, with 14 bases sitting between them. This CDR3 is CASSLTATNRAFF. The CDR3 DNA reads TGTGCCAGCAGCTTAACCGCAACGAACCGAGCTTTCTTT.

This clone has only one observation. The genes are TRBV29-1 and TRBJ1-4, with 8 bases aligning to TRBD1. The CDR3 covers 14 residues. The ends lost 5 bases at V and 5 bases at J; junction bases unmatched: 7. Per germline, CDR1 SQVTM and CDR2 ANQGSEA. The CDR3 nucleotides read TGCAGCGTTCATAGACAGGGGTTGAATGAAAAACTGTTTTTT. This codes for CSVHRQGLNEKLFF. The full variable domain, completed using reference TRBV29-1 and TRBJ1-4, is SAVISQKPSRDICQRGTSLTIQCQVDSQVTMMFWYRQQPGQSLTLIATANQGSEATYESGFVIDKFPISRPNLTFSTLTVSNMSPEDSSIYLCSVHRQGLNEKLFFGSGTQLSVL.

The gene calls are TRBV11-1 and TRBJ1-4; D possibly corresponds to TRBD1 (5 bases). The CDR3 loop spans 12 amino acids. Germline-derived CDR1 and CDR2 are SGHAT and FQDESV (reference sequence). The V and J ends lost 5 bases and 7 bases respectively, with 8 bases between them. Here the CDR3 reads CASSLGGEKLFF. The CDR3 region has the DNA TGTGCCAGCAGCCTCGGGGGTGAAAAACTGTTTTTT.

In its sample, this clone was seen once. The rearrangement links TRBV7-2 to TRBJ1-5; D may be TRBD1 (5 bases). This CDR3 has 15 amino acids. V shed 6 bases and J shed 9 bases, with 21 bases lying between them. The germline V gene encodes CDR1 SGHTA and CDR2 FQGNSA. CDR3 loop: CASSPGRGSAWPQHF. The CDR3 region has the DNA TGTGCCAGCAGTCCAGGGCGGGGCTCGGCTTGGCCCCAGCATTTT.

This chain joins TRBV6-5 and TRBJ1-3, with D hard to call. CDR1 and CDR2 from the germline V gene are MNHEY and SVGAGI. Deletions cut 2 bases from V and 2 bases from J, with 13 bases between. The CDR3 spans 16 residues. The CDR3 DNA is TGTGCCAGCAGTTACGGGCCGCGGGATACTGGAAACACCATATATTTT. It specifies CASSYGPRDTGNTIYF.

The CDR3 here is CASSYPRTGEQYF. CDR3 nucleotide sequence: TGTGCCAGCAGTTACCCGAGAACTGGCGAGCAGTACTTC. The chain recombines TRBV6-2 or TRBV6-3 with TRBJ2-7, with D uncertain. V lost 2 bases and J lost 6, with 11 bases in between. The germline CDR1 and CDR2 sequences are MNHEY and SVGEGT. This CDR3 is built from 13 residues.

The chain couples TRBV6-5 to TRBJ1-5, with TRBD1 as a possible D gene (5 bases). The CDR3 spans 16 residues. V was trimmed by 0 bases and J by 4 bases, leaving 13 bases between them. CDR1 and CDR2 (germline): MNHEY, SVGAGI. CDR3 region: CASSYSPPDTNQPQHF. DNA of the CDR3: TGTGCCAGCAGTTACTCCCCCCCGGACACTAATCAGCCCCAGCATTTT.

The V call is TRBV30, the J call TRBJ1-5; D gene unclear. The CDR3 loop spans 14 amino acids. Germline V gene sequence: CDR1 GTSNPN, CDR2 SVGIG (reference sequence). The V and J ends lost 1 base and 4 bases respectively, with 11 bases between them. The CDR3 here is CAWSASQLNQPQHF. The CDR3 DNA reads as TGTGCCTGGAGTGCTTCCCAGTTGAATCAGCCCCAGCATTTT.

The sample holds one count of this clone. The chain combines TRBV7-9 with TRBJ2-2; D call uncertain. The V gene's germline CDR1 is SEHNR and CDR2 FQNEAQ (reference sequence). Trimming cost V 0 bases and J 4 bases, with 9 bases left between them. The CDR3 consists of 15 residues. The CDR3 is CASSLAYSVTGELFF. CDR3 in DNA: TGTGCCAGCAGCTTAGCGTACAGCGTCACCGGGGAGCTGTTTTTT.

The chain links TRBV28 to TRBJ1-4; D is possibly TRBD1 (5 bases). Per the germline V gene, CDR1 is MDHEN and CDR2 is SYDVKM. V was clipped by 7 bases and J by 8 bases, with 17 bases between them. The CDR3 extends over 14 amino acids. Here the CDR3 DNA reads TGTGCCAGCATTCCGTCGGGGGGGGAAGAAAAACTGTTTTTT. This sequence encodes CASIPSGGEEKLFF.

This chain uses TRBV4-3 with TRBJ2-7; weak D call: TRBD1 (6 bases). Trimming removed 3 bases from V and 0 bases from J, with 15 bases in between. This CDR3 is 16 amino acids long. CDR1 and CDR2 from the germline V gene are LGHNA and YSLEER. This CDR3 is CASSHPGTQSSYEQYF. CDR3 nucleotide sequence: TGCGCCAGCAGCCACCCCGGGACACAGAGCTCCTACGAGCAGTACTTC.

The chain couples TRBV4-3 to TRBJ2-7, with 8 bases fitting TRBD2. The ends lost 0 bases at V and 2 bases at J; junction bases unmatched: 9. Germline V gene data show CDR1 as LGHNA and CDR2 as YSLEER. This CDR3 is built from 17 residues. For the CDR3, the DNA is TGCGCCAGCAGCCAAGATCGGAGCGGGAGAGGTGCCTACGAGCAGTACTTC. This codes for CASSQDRSGRGAYEQYF.

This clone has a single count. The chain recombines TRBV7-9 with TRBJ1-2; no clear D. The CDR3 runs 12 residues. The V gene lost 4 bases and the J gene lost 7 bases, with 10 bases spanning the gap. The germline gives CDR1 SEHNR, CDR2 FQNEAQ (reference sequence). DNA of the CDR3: TGTGCCAGCAGCTCGAGCTATGTTGGCTACACCTTC. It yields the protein CASSSSYVGYTF.

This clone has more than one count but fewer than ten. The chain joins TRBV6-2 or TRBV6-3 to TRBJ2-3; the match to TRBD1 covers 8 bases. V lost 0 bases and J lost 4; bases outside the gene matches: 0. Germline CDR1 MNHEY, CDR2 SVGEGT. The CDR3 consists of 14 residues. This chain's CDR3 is CASSYSTGADTQYF. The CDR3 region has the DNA TGTGCCAGCAGTTACTCGACAGGGGCAGATACGCAGTATTTT.

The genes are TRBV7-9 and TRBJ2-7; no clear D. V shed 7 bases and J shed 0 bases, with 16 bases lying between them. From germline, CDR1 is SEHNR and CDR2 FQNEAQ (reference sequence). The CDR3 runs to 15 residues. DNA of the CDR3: TGTGCCAGCAACGCTTGGTCCCAAAGCTCCTACGAGCAGTACTTC. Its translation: CASNAWSQSSYEQYF.

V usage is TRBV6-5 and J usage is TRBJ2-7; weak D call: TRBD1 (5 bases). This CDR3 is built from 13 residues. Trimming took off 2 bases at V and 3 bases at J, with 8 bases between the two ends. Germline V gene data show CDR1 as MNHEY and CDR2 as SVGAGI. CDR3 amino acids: CASSYDDSYEQYF. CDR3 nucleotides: TGTGCCAGCAGTTACGACGACAGCTACGAGCAGTACTTC.

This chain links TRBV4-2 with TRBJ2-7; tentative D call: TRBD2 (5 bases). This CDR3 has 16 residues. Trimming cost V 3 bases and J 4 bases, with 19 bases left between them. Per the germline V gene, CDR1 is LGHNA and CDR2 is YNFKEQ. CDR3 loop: CASSQVAGSPSYEQYF. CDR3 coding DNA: TGTGCCAGCAGCCAGGTGGCGGGCTCGCCCTCTTACGAGCAGTACTTC.

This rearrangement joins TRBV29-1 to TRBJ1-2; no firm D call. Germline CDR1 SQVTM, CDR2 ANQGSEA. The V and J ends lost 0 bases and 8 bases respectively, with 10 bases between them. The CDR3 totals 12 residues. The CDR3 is CSVEEAGGGYTF. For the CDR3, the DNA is TGCAGCGTTGAAGAGGCAGGCGGGGGCTACACCTTC.

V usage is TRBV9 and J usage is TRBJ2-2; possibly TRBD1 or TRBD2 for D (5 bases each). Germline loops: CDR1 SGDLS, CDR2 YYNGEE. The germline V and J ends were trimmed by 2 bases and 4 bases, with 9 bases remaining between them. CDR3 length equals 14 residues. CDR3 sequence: CASSVGTATGELFF. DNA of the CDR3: TGTGCCAGCAGCGTGGGGACCGCCACCGGGGAGCTGTTTTTT.

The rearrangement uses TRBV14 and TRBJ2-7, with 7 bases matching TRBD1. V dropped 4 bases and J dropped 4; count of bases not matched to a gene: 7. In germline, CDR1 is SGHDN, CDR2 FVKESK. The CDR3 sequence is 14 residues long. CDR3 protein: CASSRLGGPYEQYF. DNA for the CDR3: TGTGCCAGCAGCCGGCTAGGGGGCCCTTACGAGCAGTACTTC.

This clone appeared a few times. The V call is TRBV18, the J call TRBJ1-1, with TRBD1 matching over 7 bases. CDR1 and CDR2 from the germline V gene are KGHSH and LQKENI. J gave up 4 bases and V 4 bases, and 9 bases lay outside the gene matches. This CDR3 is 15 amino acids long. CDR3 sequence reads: CASSRTGVEGTEAFF. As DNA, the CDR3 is TGTGCCAGCTCACGCACAGGGGTTGAGGGCACTGAAGCTTTCTTT.

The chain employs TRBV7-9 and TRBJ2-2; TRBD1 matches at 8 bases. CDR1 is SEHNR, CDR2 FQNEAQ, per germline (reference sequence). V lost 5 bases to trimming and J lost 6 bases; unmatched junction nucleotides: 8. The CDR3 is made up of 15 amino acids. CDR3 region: CASSQDRGSAGELFF. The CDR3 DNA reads TGTGCCAGCAGCCAAGACAGGGGATCGGCCGGGGAGCTGTTTTTT.